The next 26 T cell receptor beta chains were all read from a single sample in a study of blood T cell repertoires in COVID-19 (TCRdb year 2020). Preparation of the library involved the immunoSEQ multiplex PCR assay. The immuneACCESS repertoire file appears here via TCRdb, limited to in-frame rearrangements. These files lack a portion of the clones; in checked studies, under half of the deficit traces to unresolved V genes, and the cause of the others is not known. The sample has more than 130,000 clones on record, around 80% of them singletons. The top ten hold under 9.5% of the sample. The sequenced sample was peripheral blood. The receptors were sampled from a woman older than 75 in a cohort sampled during active or convalescent COVID-19.

The chain carries TRBV7-3 and TRBJ2-3; D is possibly TRBD2 (5 bases). Trimming took 1 base from V and 3 from J, leaving 11 bases between them. CDR3 length equals 15 residues. Looked up from germline, CDR1 is SGHTA and CDR2 is FQGTGA. CDR3 nucleotides: TGTGCCAGCAGCTTAAATATCGGGGATACAGATACGCAGTATTTT. Protein product: CASSLNIGDTDTQYF.

Here the CDR3 DNA reads TGCGCCAGCAGCCAGGGGGACATTCCCGGGGAGCTGTTTTTT. This codes for CASSQGDIPGELFF. This chain connects TRBV4-3 to TRBJ2-2, with D possibly being TRBD1 (6 bases). This CDR3 region has 14 residues. Trimming removed 3 bases from V and 6 bases from J, with 11 bases in between. Germline CDR1 is LGHNA and CDR2 is YSLEER.

The rearrangement links TRBV18 to TRBJ1-6, with a weak D call TRBD1 (5 bases). The CDR3 contains 14 residues. Trimming pared 1 base from V and 7 bases from J, leaving 8 bases between. The germline gives CDR1 KGHSH, CDR2 LQKENI. The CDR3: CASSPQGSNSPLHF. In DNA form, the CDR3 reads TGTGCCAGCTCACCACAGGGGTCAAATTCACCCCTCCACTTT.

The chain recombines TRBV7-3 with TRBJ2-5; TRBD2 matches at 8 bases. Germline values: CDR1 SGHTA, CDR2 FQGTGA. The trim removed 3 bases at V and 2 bases at J, leaving 8 bases unmatched. The CDR3 length is 16 residues. The CDR3 DNA reads TGTGCCAGCAGCTTGGGGCTAGCGGGTTCTCAAGAGACCCAGTACTTC. This translates into CASSLGLAGSQETQYF.

The chain has TRBV7-3 and TRBJ1-2, with 7 bases lining up with TRBD1. Losses at the gene ends were 0 bases for V and 7 bases for J; bases not matched to a gene: 2. This CDR3 is built from 13 residues. Germline V CDR1 and CDR2: SGHTA, FQGTGA. CDR3 coding DNA: TGTGCCAGCAGCTTAACGCGACAGGGTGGCTACACCTTC. This gives the protein CASSLTRQGGYTF.

The V call is TRBV6-6, the J call TRBJ2-3; tentative D call: TRBD2 (6 bases). This CDR3 spans 15 amino acids. The germline V and J ends were trimmed by 3 bases and 0 bases, with 10 bases remaining between them. Germline V gene sequence: CDR1 MNHNY, CDR2 SVGAGI (reference sequence). CDR3: CASSYSGSSTDTQYF. CDR3 in DNA: TGTGCCAGCAGTTATAGCGGTTCTAGCACAGATACGCAGTATTTT.

V usage is TRBV19 and J usage is TRBJ1-1; 7 bases align to TRBD1. J lost 1 base, V lost 1 base, and 3 bases had no gene match. CDR3 length equals 15 residues. Germline V gene lookup returns CDR1 LNHDA and CDR2 SQIVND (reference sequence). The chain's CDR3 is CASSIVPGGNTEAFF. DNA for the CDR3: TGTGCCAGTAGTATAGTCCCAGGGGGGAACACTGAAGCTTTCTTT.

The chain employs TRBV4-2 and TRBJ2-5; 15 positions match TRBD2. The CDR3 extends over 20 amino acids. The trim removed 1 base at V and 5 bases at J, leaving 14 bases unmatched. Germline V CDR1 and CDR2: LGHNA, YNFKEQ. The CDR3 nucleotides read TGTGCCAGCAGCCAAGGCCGGACTAGCGGGGGGGCCGGTATTGTGGAGACCCAGTACTTC. Amino acid sequence: CASSQGRTSGGAGIVETQYF.

The chain employs TRBV5-6 and TRBJ1-4, with a possible D match to TRBD1 (5 bases). The CDR3 extends over 14 amino acids. With 4 bases removed from V and 3 bases from J, the gap between germline ends came to 10 bases. Looked up from germline, CDR1 is SGHDT and CDR2 is YYEEEE. Here the CDR3 reads CASSRKQANEKLFF. DNA of the CDR3: TGTGCCAGCAGCAGGAAACAGGCTAATGAAAAACTGTTTTTT.

V is TRBV7-8 and J is TRBJ1-5; D not resolved. This CDR3 has 14 amino acids. V was trimmed by 5 bases and J by 3 bases, leaving 11 bases between them. CDR1 and CDR2 (germline): SGHVS, FQNEAQ. CDR3 nucleotide sequence: TGTGCCAGCAGCCCCGCGTCATTCAATCAGCCCCAGCATTTT. It codes for CASSPASFNQPQHF.

The sample holds a few counts of this clone. V gene TRBV6-2 or TRBV6-3 combines with J gene TRBJ1-5; 7 positions match TRBD1. The CDR3 extends over 16 amino acids. J was trimmed by 2 bases and V by 5 bases; bases with no gene match: 9. Per the germline V gene, CDR1 is MNHEY and CDR2 is SVGEGT. The CDR3 sequence: CASSTRGQRGNQPQHF. The CDR3 region has the DNA TGTGCCAGCAGTACTAGGGGGCAGCGGGGCAATCAGCCCCAGCATTTT.

The genes are TRBV2 and TRBJ2-3; no clear D. Between the trimmed V and J ends, which lost 8 bases and 2 bases, there was a span of 8 bases. Germline-derived CDR1 and CDR2 are SNHLY and FYNNEI. This CDR3 is 12 amino acids long. Written as DNA, the CDR3 is TGTGCCAGCGTGAGGTTCACAGATACGCAGTATTTT. Protein product: CASVRFTDTQYF.

This chain connects TRBV5-1 to TRBJ2-5; 9 bases fit TRBD2. CDR1 and CDR2 (germline): SGHRS, YFSETQ. V gave up 4 bases and J gave up 2 bases; unmatched junction bases: 9. This CDR3 comprises 16 residues. The CDR3 spells CASSDLLAGVQETQYF. The CDR3 DNA reads TGCGCCAGCAGCGACTTATTAGCGGGGGTTCAAGAGACCCAGTACTTC.

The chain recombines TRBV14 with TRBJ1-2; no clear D. The germline V gene encodes CDR1 SGHDN and CDR2 FVKESK. CDR3 length: 13 residues. V dropped 0 bases and J dropped 2 bases, with 4 bases sitting between them. The CDR3 spells CASSQDPNYGYTF. In nucleotides, the CDR3 is TGTGCCAGCAGCCAAGATCCGAACTATGGCTACACCTTC.

The genes are TRBV7-2 and TRBJ2-5; 13 bases map to TRBD2. Germline assignment: CDR1 SGHTA and CDR2 FQGNSA. After removal of 4 bases from V and 6 bases from J, the junction contained 5 bases not matched to a gene. The CDR3 length is 15 residues. CDR3: CASSSGLAGSKTQYF. CDR3 in DNA: TGTGCCAGCAGCTCGGGACTAGCGGGGTCAAAGACCCAGTACTTC.

This clone showed up just once. The V gene is TRBV4-3, the J gene TRBJ2-3; no reliable D call. V was pared by 0 bases and J by 2 bases, with 12 bases between. CDR3 size: 16 residues. In germline, CDR1 is LGHNA, CDR2 YSLEER. The CDR3 bases are TGCGCCAGCAGCCAAGAATACTCACCCACCACAGATACGCAGTATTTT. Protein product: CASSQEYSPTTDTQYF.

This clone was recorded only once. The chain carries TRBV6-5 and TRBJ1-2, with 7 nucleotides matching TRBD1. With V trimmed by 10 bases and J by 5 bases, 7 bases remained unmatched. Per germline, CDR1 MNHEY and CDR2 SVGAGI. This CDR3 is built from 12 residues. The CDR3 is CATWDRIYGYTF. The CDR3 DNA sequence: TGTGCCACCTGGGACAGAATATATGGCTACACCTTC.

The chain recombines TRBV7-3 with TRBJ2-7, with 8 bases identical to TRBD1. This CDR3 has 14 amino acids. V lost 2 bases to trimming and J lost 5 bases; unmatched junction nucleotides: 5. From germline, CDR1 is SGHTA and CDR2 FQGTGA. CDR3 protein: CASSLWTGSNEQYF. The CDR3 DNA follows: TGTGCCAGCAGCTTATGGACAGGGTCGAACGAGCAGTACTTC. The full variable domain, with the rest looked up from reference TRBV7-3 and TRBJ2-7, is GAGVSQTPSNKVTEKGKYVELRCDPISGHTALYWYRQSLGQGPEFLIYFQGTGAADDSGLPNDRFFAVRPEGSVSTLKIQRTERGDSAVYLCASSLWTGSNEQYFGPGTRLTVT.

The V and J genes are TRBV18 and TRBJ2-7; TRBD2 might be the D (5 bases). The CDR3 is made up of 13 amino acids. The germline CDR1 and CDR2 sequences are KGHSH and LQKENI. V lost 6 bases and J lost 5, with 14 bases in between. CDR3 sequence reads: CASSFGELNEQYF. In DNA form, the CDR3 reads TGTGCCAGCTCGTTCGGGGAGTTGAACGAGCAGTACTTC.

Concerning this clone itself: The junction departs from the called germline gene at one end, perhaps through a read error. This chain joins TRBV18 and TRBJ1-2; weak D call: TRBD1 (5 bases). From germline, CDR1 is KGHSH and CDR2 LQKENI. The CDR3 contains 13 residues. CDR3 protein: CASSSPGSYGYTF. The CDR3 bases are TGTGCCAGCTCATCACCAGGGAGCTATGGCTACACCTTC.

The rearrangement links TRBV29-1 to TRBJ2-3; a weak D match, TRBD1 (6 bases). CDR3 length: 13 residues. Germline V lookup: CDR1 SQVTM, CDR2 ANQGSEA. Trimming cost V 2 bases and J 4 bases, with 10 bases left between them. DNA of the CDR3: TGCAGCGTTGAATTCAGGGGCGCAGATACGCAGTATTTT. It encodes CSVEFRGADTQYF.

The chain has TRBV18 and TRBJ1-2; a weak D match, TRBD1 (5 bases). Germline CDR1 and CDR2: KGHSH and LQKENI. This CDR3 contains 14 residues. The V and J ends lost 6 bases and 0 bases respectively, with 11 bases between them. The chain's CDR3 is CASSPGGTNYGYTF. The CDR3 region has the DNA TGTGCCAGCTCGCCGGGGGGTACTAACTATGGCTACACCTTC.

The chain is built from TRBV28 and TRBJ2-7; D unclear. CDR3 length: 14 amino acids. Trimming shortened V by 4 bases and J by 0 bases, and 10 bases separated the two germline ends. CDR1 is MDHEN, CDR2 SYDVKM, per germline. The CDR3, as DNA: TGTGCCAGCAGTTCGAGTGTTAGCTCCTACGAGCAGTACGTC. It is translated as CASSSSVSSYEQYV.

This chain joins TRBV7-2 and TRBJ1-5; no definite D call. There are 13 residues in the CDR3. The germline V gene has CDR1 SGHTA and CDR2 FQGNSA. V was trimmed by 3 bases and J by 2 bases, leaving 5 bases between them. The CDR3 DNA is TGTGCCAGCAGCTTCTCCCGCAATCAGCCCCAGCATTTT. It codes for CASSFSRNQPQHF.

The chain combines TRBV18 with TRBJ2-5; D may be TRBD2 (5 bases). Trimming removed 0 bases from V and 2 bases from J, with 10 bases in between. Germline V gene sequence: CDR1 KGHSH, CDR2 LQKENI. This CDR3 has 15 amino acids. This CDR3 reads CASSPPGSHQETQYF. The CDR3 DNA reads as TGTGCCAGCTCACCACCGGGGAGTCATCAAGAGACCCAGTACTTC.

The chain is built from TRBV11-2 and TRBJ2-2; 9 nucleotides align to TRBD1. V was pared by 5 bases and J by 3 bases, with 10 bases of the junction left unmatched. The CDR3 consists of 17 residues. CDR1 is SGHAT, CDR2 FQNNGV, per germline. CDR3 loop: CASSAPGQGLDTGELFF. The CDR3, as DNA: TGTGCCAGCAGCGCCCCGGGACAGGGCCTCGACACCGGGGAGCTGTTTTTT.